This TCR beta chain was identified in a study of blood T cells in healthy people across ages. Overall study results and limits: Any changes in expanded clonotypes were possibly confounded, as donor CMV status remained unknown.

Germline V gene data show CDR1 as SGHDT and CDR2 as YYEEEE. The CDR3 loop spans 18 amino acids. V lost 0 bases to trimming and J lost 0 bases; unmatched junction nucleotides: 8. Primed by a sample-barcoded 5' primer and a J-beta primer mix, a second PCR proceeded for roughly 6 to 12 cycles. TCRdb re-called the 5' RACE reads through MiXCR, storing one row per CDR3 protein. The sample includes hundreds of thousands of distinct CDR3 sequences, around 42% of them seen just once. About this clonotype: Its antigen is currently unknown.

The gene calls are TRBV5-6 and TRBJ2-7; 11 positions agree with TRBD1. This TCR was sampled from a man between 60 and 75 years old in good health. The sample taken for sequencing was blood. This CDR3 reads CASSLVIGGTGGSYEQYF. The CDR3 DNA reads TGTGCCAGCAGCTTGGTCATTGGAGGGACAGGGGGCTCCTACGAGCAGTACTTC.